These 20 T cell receptor beta chains were all obtained from the same sample, sequenced in a study of T-cell reconstitution after alpha-beta-depleted transplantation in children. Using unique molecular identifiers, the investigators prepared the TCRbeta library. From the PCR reads, TCRdb called clonotypes with MiXCR, one entry per CDR3 protein. This repertoire shows 180,000 or so distinct CDR3 sequences, roughly 6.3% found once; its top ten account for around 4.4%. The sample here was PBMCs, taken before TCRalphabeta/CD19-depleted stem cell transplant. These receptors originate from a girl less than two years old with combined immunodeficiency, due to receive a stem cell transplant.

This clonotype was detected only a few times. The chain links TRBV20-1 to TRBJ1-1, with a possible D match to TRBD1 (5 bases). The CDR3 consists of 11 residues. The V end lost 8 bases, the J end lost 3 bases, and 10 bases lay between the germline ends. The V gene's germline CDR1 is DFQATT and CDR2 SNEGSKA (reference sequence). In DNA, the CDR3 is TGCAGTCCAGACAGCTACACTGAAGCTTTCTTT. It encodes CSPDSYTEAFF.

Many counts were recorded for this clonotype. The V gene is TRBV15, the J gene TRBJ1-1; D uncertain. Trimming removed 0 bases at V and 11 bases at J, with 13 bases between. The CDR3 spans 13 residues. Germline CDR1 is LNHNV and CDR2 is YYDKDF (reference sequence). The CDR3 loop is CATSRDRPDGAFF. For the CDR3, the DNA is TGTGCCACCAGCAGAGATAGGCCCGACGGGGCTTTCTTT.

This clonotype was picked up many times. The chain links TRBV4-3 to TRBJ1-1; weak D call: TRBD1 (5 bases). V lost 1 base to trimming and J lost 10 bases, with 19 bases between them. CDR1 is LGHNA, CDR2 YSLEER, per germline. The CDR3 is 15 amino acids. This CDR3 reads CASSQGSRVWEGAFF. The CDR3 DNA sequence: TGCGCCAGCAGCCAAGGGAGCAGGGTGTGGGAGGGAGCTTTCTTT.

V gene TRBV12-3 or TRBV12-4 combines with J gene TRBJ1-2, with TRBD1 matching over 7 bases. The CDR3 totals 13 residues. The V gene end was trimmed by 6 bases and the J gene end by 8 bases; junction bases not matched to a gene: 9. The CDR3 loop is CASRPTGEEGYTF. CDR3 sequence (DNA): TGTGCCAGCAGACCCACAGGGGAGGAAGGCTACACCTTC.

This clonotype was detected ten times or more. The CDR3 loop reads CASSEYSGAEAFF. Written as DNA, the CDR3 is TGTGCCAGCAGTGAATATTCGGGGGCTGAAGCTTTCTTT. The V call is TRBV25-1, the J call TRBJ1-1; perhaps TRBD1 as D (5 bases). The germline gives CDR1 MGHDK, CDR2 SYGVNS. The CDR3 covers 13 residues. The germline V and J ends were trimmed by 0 bases and 6 bases, with 8 bases remaining between them.

This clonotype was picked up many times. The chain combines TRBV12-3 or TRBV12-4 with TRBJ1-5; D uncertain. There are 14 residues in the CDR3. The V end was cut by 5 bases, the J end by 0 bases, with 8 bases between. This CDR3 reads CASSGFDSNQPQHF. The CDR3 coding sequence is TGTGCCAGCAGTGGGTTTGATAGCAATCAGCCCCAGCATTTT.

This clonotype came up many times. The gene calls are TRBV7-9 and TRBJ2-3; 7 nucleotides agree with TRBD2. The CDR3 is 15 amino acids. Trimming took 4 bases from V and 3 from J; bases not matched to a gene: 7. CDR1 SEHNR and CDR2 FQNEAQ come from the germline V gene (reference sequence). CDR3 in DNA: TGTGCCAGCAGCTCCTTCGGGGGGTCGACAGATACGCAGTATTTT. It specifies CASSSFGGSTDTQYF.

This clonotype has ten or more counts. This chain uses TRBV24-1 with TRBJ2-3; a possible D gene is TRBD2 (6 bases). Germline CDR1 reads KGHDR; CDR2 reads SFDVKD. Trimming cost V 3 bases and J 2 bases, with 11 bases left between them. The CDR3 consists of 15 residues. The CDR3 sequence is CATSDPGLSTDTQYF. As DNA, the CDR3 is TGTGCCACCAGTGATCCGGGACTTTCCACAGATACGCAGTATTTT.

This clonotype came up a few times. The CDR3 DNA reads as TGTGCCAGCAGTCCCTTCGACAGGGTCACCTACGAGCAGTACTTC. Residues: CASSPFDRVTYEQYF. This chain connects TRBV27 to TRBJ2-7; 7 nucleotides line up with TRBD1. The trim removed 5 bases at V and 2 bases at J, leaving 9 bases unmatched. Germline lookup yields CDR1 MNHEY and CDR2 SMNVEV (reference sequence). The CDR3 consists of 15 residues.

On this clonotype itself: This may stem from a read error, because a much larger clone lies one nucleotide away. The CDR3 does not end in the conserved phenylalanine or tryptophan, so this is likely a read error. The V and J genes are TRBV20-1 and TRBJ2-1; D is possibly TRBD2 (6 bases). In germline, CDR1 is DFQATT, CDR2 SNEGSKA (reference sequence). Trimming cost V 5 bases and J 1 base, with 15 bases left between them. This CDR3 has 15 residues. CDR3 loop: CSAPGEVGSYNEQFY. The CDR3 DNA reads as TGCAGTGCTCCCGGGGAGGTCGGGTCCTACAATGAGCAGTTCTAC.

This clonotype came up many times. The chain joins TRBV20-1 to TRBJ2-3; D is possibly TRBD2 (6 bases). The CDR3 contains 13 residues. Looked up from germline, CDR1 is DFQATT and CDR2 is SNEGSKA (reference sequence). V was trimmed by 8 bases and J by 2 bases, leaving 14 bases between them. CDR3 loop: CSLWRADTDTQYF. As DNA, the CDR3 is TGCAGTCTGTGGAGGGCTGACACAGATACGCAGTATTTT.

The rearrangement uses TRBV4-2 and TRBJ1-2; D is ambiguous. Germline V gene sequence: CDR1 LGHNA, CDR2 YNFKEQ. The ends were cut back, 3 bases at V and 4 bases at J, with 15 bases in the middle. This CDR3 contains 15 residues. The CDR3 spells CASSHPAGIIYGYTF. As DNA, the CDR3 is TGTGCCAGCAGCCACCCCGCGGGGATTATCTATGGCTACACCTTC.

This clonotype has just a few counts. This chain uses TRBV4-2 with TRBJ2-7, with D perhaps matching TRBD2 (5 bases). The CDR3 runs 15 residues. Germline V gene lookup returns CDR1 LGHNA and CDR2 YNFKEQ. V was pared by 0 bases and J by 2 bases, with 11 bases between. This CDR3 reads CASSQDRGSTYEQYF. Here the CDR3 DNA reads TGTGCCAGCAGCCAAGATCGTGGGAGTACCTACGAGCAGTACTTC.

This clonotype was seen ten or more times. V and J are TRBV6-1 and TRBJ2-3, with a possible D match to TRBD1 (6 bases). Trimming shortened V by 1 base and J by 4 bases, and 15 bases separated the two germline ends. The V gene's germline CDR1 is MNHNS and CDR2 SASEGT. The CDR3 runs to 16 residues. CDR3 region: CASSEVPGAGADTQYF. The CDR3 DNA reads TGTGCCAGCAGTGAAGTTCCAGGGGCCGGGGCAGATACGCAGTATTTT.

The chain has TRBV12-3 or TRBV12-4 and TRBJ2-7, with 10 bases that match TRBD2. The CDR3 runs to 15 residues. Losses at the gene ends were 6 bases for V and 2 bases for J; bases not matched to a gene: 7. The CDR3: CASRNGLADTYEQYF. The CDR3 DNA reads as TGTGCCAGCAGAAACGGACTAGCGGACACCTACGAGCAGTACTTC.

This clonotype was seen many times. The genes are TRBV5-4 and TRBJ2-7, with 10 bases matching TRBD1. The CDR3 spans 16 residues. J lost 3 bases, V lost 5 bases, and 11 bases had no gene match. CDR1 is SGHNT and CDR2 is YYREEE in the germline V gene (reference sequence). CDR3 DNA: TGTGCCAGCAGTCCTTCCCCGGGACAGGGGAGCTACGAGCAGTACTTC. Its protein product is CASSPSPGQGSYEQYF.

This clonotype was seen at least ten times. The chain recombines TRBV4-2 with TRBJ2-3, with a tentative D call TRBD2 (5 bases). The length of the CDR3 is 14 residues. The germline CDR1 and CDR2 sequences are LGHNA and YNFKEQ. Trimming cost V 1 base and J 5 bases, with 10 bases left between them. CDR3 loop: CASSQGLGGDTQYF. As DNA, the CDR3 is TGTGCCAGCAGCCAAGGGCTAGGAGGAGATACGCAGTATTTT.

There are many counts of this clonotype. V gene TRBV11-2 combines with J gene TRBJ2-3; the D gene is possibly TRBD2 (5 bases). The ends were cut back, 0 bases at V and 2 bases at J, with 9 bases in the middle. Germline CDR1 is SGHAT and CDR2 is FQNNGV. The length of the CDR3 is 15 residues. This CDR3 is CASSLELASTDTQYF. In nucleotides, the CDR3 is TGTGCCAGCAGCTTAGAGCTAGCTTCCACAGATACGCAGTATTTT.

Only a few counts were recorded for this clonotype. The chain employs TRBV6-5 and TRBJ1-2; no reliable D call. V was trimmed by 4 bases and J by 2 bases, leaving 11 bases between them. CDR1 MNHEY and CDR2 SVGAGI come from the germline V gene. CDR3 length equals 14 residues. Written as DNA, the CDR3 is TGTGCCAGCAGTTCTCTTCGGCGGAACTATGGCTACACCTTC. Translation: CASSSLRRNYGYTF.

This clonotype was recorded at least ten times. This chain links TRBV6-5 with TRBJ2-1; 9 bases line up with TRBD1. Per germline, CDR1 MNHEY and CDR2 SVGAGI. V trimming: 3 bases; J trimming: 7 bases; junction bases outside the gene matches: 16. The CDR3 totals 18 residues. The CDR3 region is CASSYSGTGLQRFNEQFF. The CDR3 region has the DNA TGTGCCAGCAGTTATTCCGGGACAGGGCTACAGCGTTTTAATGAGCAGTTCTTC.